The 28 T cell receptor beta chains listed next were all sequenced from one sample in a study of regulatory T cells in long-lasting Graves disease. For TCR beta, libraries came from iRepertoire HTBI primers and Arm-PCR of CDR3 regions. TCRdb fed the multiplex PCR reads into MiXCR, producing one record per CDR3 protein. The sample has 420,000 or so distinct CDR3 sequences; less than 25% are singletons. Time point defined: persistent/refractory GD, antithyroid drugs over 5 years with positive TRAb. PBMC RNA served as the TCR library source. This material consisted of peripheral blood mononuclear cells (PBMCs), taken when the disease was refractory, from a patient treated with antithyroid drugs. The source is a female donor with Graves disease.

The J gene is TRBJ2-1, the V gene TRBV7-7; possible D gene TRBD2, 5 bases. Trimming cost V 0 bases and J 3 bases, with 15 bases left between them. Germline V gives CDR1 SSHAT, CDR2 FNYEAQ (reference sequence). The CDR3 totals 17 residues. The CDR3 nucleotides read TGTGCCAGCAGCTTAGCGGTTGGCCAGCGGAGCTACAATGAGCAGTTCTTC. It specifies CASSLAVGQRSYNEQFF.

As for this clonotype: A junction boundary mismatches the germline segment, possibly from a read error. J is TRBJ1-1 and V is TRBV18, with 7 nucleotides matching TRBD1. The germline gives CDR1 KGHSH, CDR2 LQKENI. The CDR3 loop spans 13 amino acids. The CDR3, as DNA: TGTGCCAGCTCACCAACCGGCGACAGGGAAGCTTCCTTT. Translating it yields CASSPTGDREASF.

The chain links TRBV19 to TRBJ1-4, with TRBD1 matching 7 bases. Germline CDR1 LNHDA, CDR2 SQIVND (reference sequence). This CDR3 comprises 19 residues. J was trimmed by 12 bases and V by 0 bases; bases with no gene match: 22. As DNA, the CDR3 is TGTGCCAGTAGTATAGACTCGGACAGGTTTTCGGCGGGTGCGAGGGAACTGTTTTTT. Amino acid sequence: CASSIDSDRFSAGARELFF.

This clonotype showed up many times. V is TRBV5-6 and J is TRBJ2-5; D ambiguous. Trimming left V 3 bases short and J 1 base short, with 4 bases between. CDR1 is SGHDT and CDR2 is YYEEEE in the germline V gene. The CDR3 is 12 residues long. Written as DNA, the CDR3 is TGTGCCAGCAGCTACACCCAAGAGACCCAGTACTTC. It encodes CASSYTQETQYF.

Regarding this clonotype: This may be a read error: a much more frequent sequence differs by one nucleotide. This CDR3 reads CASSGRVSSGNTIYF. The DNA of the CDR3 is TGTGCCAGCAGTGGGCGGGTGTCCTCTGGAAACACCATATATTTT. This chain uses TRBV6-2 or TRBV6-3 with TRBJ1-3; D gene unclear. CDR1 is MNHEY and CDR2 is SVGEGT in the germline V gene. The V end was cut by 5 bases, the J end by 0 bases, with 11 bases between. The CDR3 has 15 amino acids.

The rearrangement links TRBV6-1 to TRBJ2-7; the match to TRBD2 covers 14 bases. Germline V gene sequence: CDR1 MNHNS, CDR2 SASEGT. Trimming removed 6 bases from V and 1 base from J; junction bases left unmatched: 5. CDR3 size: 16 residues. CDR3 in DNA: TGTGCCAGCAGAGGGACTAGCGGGAGAGGTTCCTACGAGCAGTACTTC. Translated: CASRGTSGRGSYEQYF.

V and J are TRBV9 and TRBJ2-2; 7 nucleotides agree with TRBD2. The CDR3 is 16 amino acids. Germline V gene lookup returns CDR1 SGDLS and CDR2 YYNGEE. The V gene end was trimmed by 2 bases and the J gene end by 5 bases; junction bases not matched to a gene: 9. The CDR3 nucleotides are TGTGCCAGCAGCGTCGCGGGAGTAAGCTCGACCGGGGAGCTGTTTTTT. Protein: CASSVAGVSSTGELFF.

V is TRBV12-3 or TRBV12-4 and J is TRBJ2-7; D gene unclear. Trimming took off 1 base at V and 3 bases at J, with 13 bases between the two ends. CDR3 size: 15 residues. CDR3 nucleotide sequence: TGTGCCAGCAGTTTAGGGACCTCAACCATCTACGAGCAGTACTTC. This codes for CASSLGTSTIYEQYF.

This clonotype was picked up a small number of times. The chain employs TRBV7-9 and TRBJ1-4; unclear D gene. Per the germline V gene, CDR1 is SEHNR and CDR2 is FQNEAQ (reference sequence). This CDR3 region has 12 residues. The ends were cut back, 4 bases at V and 5 bases at J, with 5 bases in the middle. The CDR3, as DNA: TGTGCCAGCAGCTACACCAATGAAAAACTGTTTTTT. This gives the protein CASSYTNEKLFF.

The rearrangement links TRBV7-3 to TRBJ2-3; 9 nucleotides line up with TRBD1. With 2 bases clipped from V and 3 bases from J, the junction kept 6 bases outside the gene matches. This CDR3 comprises 16 residues. The germline V gene encodes CDR1 SGHTA and CDR2 FQGTGA. The CDR3 region is CASSLSQGQGTDTQYF. CDR3 DNA: TGTGCCAGCAGCTTATCGCAGGGACAGGGAACAGATACGCAGTATTTT.

This clonotype was counted many times. The chain couples TRBV11-2 to TRBJ2-5; D is unresolved. V lost 1 base and J lost 5, with 5 bases in between. This CDR3 is 12 amino acids long. Germline loops: CDR1 SGHAT, CDR2 FQNNGV. The DNA of the CDR3 is TGTGCCAGCAGCTTAGCCCCTGAGACCCAGTACTTC. This encodes CASSLAPETQYF.

The rearrangement links TRBV3-1 to TRBJ1-1, with D tentatively TRBD1 (6 bases). CDR3 size: 14 residues. Trimming cost V 4 bases and J 7 bases, with 16 bases left between them. CDR1 is LGHDT and CDR2 is YNNKEL in the germline V gene (reference sequence). This chain's CDR3 is CASSRSDSLVEAFF. CDR3 nucleotides: TGTGCCAGCAGCCGTTCGGACAGCCTAGTTGAAGCTTTCTTT.

This clonotype was observed at least ten times. The genes are TRBV6-2 or TRBV6-3 and TRBJ2-4; 12 bases agree with TRBD2. The CDR3 has 20 residues. The J segment lost 0 bases and the V segment lost 4 bases, leaving 13 bases of the junction unmatched. CDR1 MNHEY and CDR2 SVGEGT come from the germline V gene. The CDR3 region is CASSFSSLGLAGLAKNIQYF. CDR3 coding DNA: TGTGCCAGCAGTTTCAGTAGCCTAGGACTAGCGGGGCTAGCCAAAAACATTCAGTACTTC.

The CDR3 reads CASSIAGTHDEQYF. The CDR3 nucleotides read TGTGCCAGTAGTATAGCGGGAACCCACGACGAGCAGTACTTC. The chain combines TRBV19 with TRBJ2-7, with a tentative D call TRBD2 (5 bases). Trimming took 1 base from V and 5 from J, leaving 12 bases between them. This CDR3 is built from 14 residues. Germline CDR1 reads LNHDA; CDR2 reads SQIVND (reference sequence). The complete variable domain, with remaining parts taken from reference TRBV19 and TRBJ2-7, reads DGGITQSPKYLFRKEGQNVTLSCEQNLNHDAMYWYRQDPGQGLRLIYYSQIVNDFQKGDIAEGYSVSREKKESFPLTVTSAQKNPTAFYLCASSIAGTHDEQYFGPGTRLTVT.

The V gene is TRBV28, the J gene TRBJ1-3; 7 nucleotides match TRBD1. The CDR3 length is 18 residues. CDR1 MDHEN and CDR2 SYDVKM come from the germline V gene. V gave up 5 bases and J gave up 0 bases; unmatched junction bases: 13. The CDR3 is CASSPLGQPISSGNTIYF. The CDR3 DNA is TGTGCCAGCAGTCCCTTGGGACAGCCAATTAGCTCTGGAAACACCATATATTTT.

This clonotype was seen more than once but under ten times. V and J are TRBV7-2 and TRBJ2-6; D possibly corresponds to TRBD1 (5 bases). This CDR3 comprises 19 residues. Germline V gene sequence: CDR1 SGHTA, CDR2 FQGNSA. V was clipped by 1 base and J by 0 bases, with 16 bases between them. As DNA, the CDR3 is TGTGCCAGCAGCTTAGATGGGGCCAGTCTCCTCTCTGGGGCCAACGTCCTGACTTTC. This gives the protein CASSLDGASLLSGANVLTF.

This chain joins TRBV5-1 and TRBJ2-7, with 13 bases lining up with TRBD2. The CDR3 runs to 17 residues. Germline CDR1 is SGHRS and CDR2 is YFSETQ. With 5 bases clipped from V and 1 base from J, the junction kept 9 bases outside the gene matches. CDR3 sequence reads: CASRFGLAGAPSYEQYF. The CDR3 DNA sequence: TGCGCCAGCAGGTTCGGACTAGCGGGAGCCCCATCCTACGAGCAGTACTTC.

The chain joins TRBV12-3 or TRBV12-4 to TRBJ1-2; D remains ambiguous. The germline V and J ends were trimmed by 2 bases and 1 base, with 11 bases remaining between them. The CDR3 has 15 residues. CDR3 loop: CASSLSGKINYGYTF. CDR3 in DNA: TGTGCCAGCAGTTTATCGGGGAAAATTAACTATGGCTACACCTTC.

This sequence joins TRBV20-1 and TRBJ2-7; no firm D call. Trimming took 7 bases from V and 0 from J, leaving 19 bases between them. Germline values: CDR1 DFQATT, CDR2 SNEGSKA (reference sequence). The CDR3 runs 15 residues. CDR3 DNA: TGCAGTGTCGGGCAGATAATCCCCAACTCCTACGAGCAGTACTTC. It is translated as CSVGQIIPNSYEQYF.

The CDR3 region has the DNA TGTGCCAGTACCCCGTCGGGACAGCTTAACTATGGCTACACCTTC. It translates to CASTPSGQLNYGYTF. The chain carries TRBV19 and TRBJ1-2; 7 positions agree with TRBD1. Germline V gives CDR1 LNHDA, CDR2 SQIVND (reference sequence). V lost 7 bases and J lost 1; bases outside the gene matches: 9. This CDR3 is built from 15 residues.

As concerns this clonotype: This likely comes from a read error, as the CDR3 has no conserved phenylalanine or tryptophan at its end. The chain uses TRBV30 and TRBJ2-5, with a tentative D call TRBD1 (5 bases). The length of the CDR3 is 13 residues. The V end was cut by 2 bases, the J end by 1 base, with 8 bases between. CDR1 GTSNPN and CDR2 SVGIG come from the germline V gene (reference sequence). The CDR3 sequence is CAWSPDSQETQYL. The DNA of the CDR3 is TGTGCCTGGAGTCCCGACAGCCAAGAGACCCAGTACCTC.

Points on this clonotype: Since a much larger clone is just one base distant, this may be a read error. Because it lacks the conserved phenylalanine or tryptophan at the end, this CDR3 is likely a read error. The chain has TRBV29-1 and TRBJ2-5; either TRBD1 or TRBD2 may fit D (5 bases each). Trimming left V 4 bases short and J 1 base short, with 16 bases between. This CDR3 has 15 amino acids. CDR1 is SQVTM and CDR2 is ANQGSEA in the germline V gene. DNA for the CDR3: TGCAGCGTTGGGAGGTGGGGCCAGGCCCAAGAGACCCAGTACCTC. This gives the protein CSVGRWGQAQETQYL.

This clonotype was observed a handful of times. This rearrangement joins TRBV7-6 to TRBJ1-1, with D perhaps TRBD1 (6 bases). Trimming took 5 bases from V and 0 from J, leaving 16 bases between them. The CDR3 is 16 amino acids. In germline, CDR1 is SGHVS, CDR2 FNYEAQ. The CDR3, as DNA: TGTGCCAGCAGCCTAGGGGGACGGGGGTTGAACACTGAAGCTTTCTTT. Translated, it gives CASSLGGRGLNTEAFF.

The chain uses TRBV30 and TRBJ1-2; TRBD1 matches 7 bases. V was pared by 2 bases and J by 9 bases, with 6 bases of the junction left unmatched. The CDR3 has 12 residues. CDR1 GTSNPN and CDR2 SVGIG come from the germline V gene (reference sequence). CDR3 residues: CAWSLRQGRYTF. CDR3 sequence (DNA): TGTGCCTGGAGTTTAAGACAGGGTCGCTACACCTTC.

This clonotype was counted at least ten times. This rearrangement joins TRBV27 to TRBJ2-7; 9 bases agree with TRBD1. The germline gives CDR1 MNHEY, CDR2 SMNVEV (reference sequence). The length of the CDR3 is 17 residues. Trimming removed 5 bases from V and 2 bases from J; junction bases left unmatched: 13. The CDR3 sequence is CASSPHPRDRVTYEQYF. In nucleotides, the CDR3 is TGTGCCAGCAGTCCCCACCCCCGGGACAGGGTCACCTACGAGCAGTACTTC.

This clonotype turned up a few times. The chain uses TRBV6-1 and TRBJ1-1; D may be TRBD1 (6 bases). Germline V gene data show CDR1 as MNHNS and CDR2 as SASEGT. With 6 bases removed from V and 4 bases from J, the gap between germline ends came to 12 bases. This CDR3 is 13 amino acids long. The DNA for the CDR3 is TGTGCCAGCAGACAACAGGGTGGCACTGAAGCTTTCTTT. It encodes CASRQQGGTEAFF.

The chain employs TRBV5-1 and TRBJ2-7; a weak D match, TRBD2 (6 bases). There are 14 residues in the CDR3. Trimming cost V 6 bases and J 1 base, with 14 bases left between them. Germline V gene data show CDR1 as SGHRS and CDR2 as YFSETQ. The CDR3 DNA sequence: TGCGCCAGCAAGAGGGGAGGTGGGTCCTACGAGCAGTACTTC. It codes for CASKRGGGSYEQYF.

This clonotype has only a few counts. This rearrangement joins TRBV6-2 or TRBV6-3 to TRBJ1-2, with a possible D match to TRBD1 (6 bases). Trimming took 2 bases from V and 7 from J, leaving 20 bases between them. There are 16 residues in the CDR3. The germline V gene encodes CDR1 MNHEY and CDR2 SVGEGT. CDR3 bases: TGTGCCAGCAGTTACGGGTCCACGGGGGGCGTGGGTGGCTACACCTTC. The encoded protein is CASSYGSTGGVGGYTF.